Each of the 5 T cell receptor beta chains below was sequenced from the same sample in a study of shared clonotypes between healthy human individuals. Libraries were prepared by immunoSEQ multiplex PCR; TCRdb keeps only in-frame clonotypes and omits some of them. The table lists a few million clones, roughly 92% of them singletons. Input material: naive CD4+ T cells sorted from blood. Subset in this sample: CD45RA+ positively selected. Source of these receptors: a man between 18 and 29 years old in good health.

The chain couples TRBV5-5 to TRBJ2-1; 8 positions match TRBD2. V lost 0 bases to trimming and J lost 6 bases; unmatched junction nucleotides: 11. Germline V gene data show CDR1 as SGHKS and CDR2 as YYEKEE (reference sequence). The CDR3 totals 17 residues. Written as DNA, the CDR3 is TGTGCCAGCAGCTTGGCGACGGGAGGGGTACCCGTCAATGAGCAGTTCTTC. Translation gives CASSLATGGVPVNEQFF.

The CDR3 DNA reads TGTGCCAGCAGGCAGGGGAGAGACGGGGAGCTGTTTTTT. It specifies CASRQGRDGELFF. This chain links TRBV6-1 with TRBJ2-2; D perhaps matches TRBD1 (6 bases). From germline, CDR1 is MNHNS and CDR2 SASEGT. The CDR3 runs to 13 residues. Between the trimmed V and J ends, which lost 6 bases and 7 bases, there was a span of 12 bases.

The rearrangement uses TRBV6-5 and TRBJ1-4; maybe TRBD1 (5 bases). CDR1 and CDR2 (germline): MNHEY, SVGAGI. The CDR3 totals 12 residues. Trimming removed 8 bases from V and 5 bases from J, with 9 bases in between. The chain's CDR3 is CASGGGNEKLFF. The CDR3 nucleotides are TGTGCCAGCGGGGGAGGGAATGAAAAACTGTTTTTT.

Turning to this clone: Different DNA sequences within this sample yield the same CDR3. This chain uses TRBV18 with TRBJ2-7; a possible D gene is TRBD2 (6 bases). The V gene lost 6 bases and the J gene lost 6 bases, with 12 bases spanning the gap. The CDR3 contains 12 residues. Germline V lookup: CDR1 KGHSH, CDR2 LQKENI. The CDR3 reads CASSRNGGEQYF. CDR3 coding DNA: TGTGCCAGCTCTCGGAACGGGGGCGAGCAGTACTTC. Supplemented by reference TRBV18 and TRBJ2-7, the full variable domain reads NAGVMQNPRHLVRRRGQEARLRCSPMKGHSHVYWYRQLPEEGLKFMVYLQKENIIDESGMPKERFSAEFPKEGPSILRIQQVVRGDSAAYFCASSRNGGEQYFGPGTRLTVT.

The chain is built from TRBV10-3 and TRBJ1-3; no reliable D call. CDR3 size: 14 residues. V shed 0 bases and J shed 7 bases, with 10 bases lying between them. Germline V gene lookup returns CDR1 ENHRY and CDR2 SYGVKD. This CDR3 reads CAISESGPLNTIYF. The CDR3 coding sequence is TGTGCCATCAGTGAGTCTGGTCCCCTCAACACCATATATTTT.